A single sample gave rise to the 16 T cell receptor beta chains below, sequenced in a study of blood T cell repertoires in COVID-19. Assay: immunoSEQ multiplex PCR; the TCRdb copy retains only in-frame clones and omits some. The sample contains about 520,000 clones, 75% to 90% of which appear only once. The sequencing input was peripheral blood. The receptors derive from a human donor in a cohort sampled during active COVID-19.

This chain links TRBV11-1 with TRBJ2-7; 7 bases match TRBD1. The V gene's germline CDR1 is SGHAT and CDR2 FQDESV (reference sequence). The J segment lost 4 bases and the V segment lost 2 bases, leaving 5 bases of the junction unmatched. The CDR3 is 14 amino acids. CDR3 in amino acids: CASSLMTGSYEQYF. DNA of the CDR3: TGTGCCAGCAGCTTAATGACAGGGTCGTACGAGCAGTACTTC.

The chain carries TRBV6-2 or TRBV6-3 and TRBJ1-5; 11 nucleotides match TRBD1. CDR3 length: 14 residues. V shed 5 bases and J 9 bases; nucleotides not matched to a gene: 6. CDR1 is MNHEY, CDR2 SVGEGT, per germline. The CDR3 DNA reads TGTGCCAGCAGTCACGGGACAGGGGGTGCGCCCCAGCATTTT. It translates to CASSHGTGGAPQHF.

V usage is TRBV3-1 (or the pseudogene TRBV3-2) and J usage is TRBJ1-1; 8 bases line up with TRBD1. Trimming at V came to 3 bases and at J to 2 bases, leaving 2 bases not matched to a gene. Germline CDR1 and CDR2: LGHDT and YNNKEL (reference sequence). The CDR3 has 14 amino acids. CDR3: CASSQPGGNTEAFF. CDR3 DNA sequence: TGTGCCAGCAGCCAGCCAGGGGGCAACACTGAAGCTTTCTTT.

This clone came up once. This sequence joins TRBV4-1 and TRBJ2-1; TRBD2 matches 7 bases. Germline CDR1 MGHRA, CDR2 YSYEKL. This CDR3 is 15 amino acids long. The V segment lost 0 bases and the J segment 8 bases; nucleotides outside the gene matches: 7. CDR3 DNA: TGCGCCAGCAGCCAAGATCTCACTAGCGTAGATGAGCAGTTCTTC. Translation gives CASSQDLTSVDEQFF.

This chain connects TRBV5-6 to TRBJ1-4, with TRBD1 as a possible D gene (6 bases). The CDR3 contains 17 residues. Trimming cost V 4 bases and J 7 bases, with 23 bases left between them. CDR1 and CDR2 from the germline V gene are SGHDT and YYEEEE. The CDR3 bases are TGTGCCAGCAGCCCGTGGTTCCAGGGGTCAATCGTTGAAAAACTGTTTTTT. Its translation is CASSPWFQGSIVEKLFF.

The chain links TRBV19 to TRBJ1-1; D is possibly TRBD1 (5 bases). CDR1 and CDR2 (germline): LNHDA, SQIVND (reference sequence). This CDR3 is 13 amino acids long. V was pared by 6 bases and J by 1 base, with 9 bases between. CDR3 coding DNA: TGTGCCAGTAGCCCGGACAAGAACACTGAAGCTTTCTTT. This sequence encodes CASSPDKNTEAFF.

The chain employs TRBV6-2 or TRBV6-3 and TRBJ1-1; 8 positions match TRBD1. The CDR3 length is 13 residues. J lost 5 bases, V lost 5 bases, and 4 bases had no gene match. The germline gives CDR1 MNHEY, CDR2 SVGEGT. The CDR3 spells CASSHRQGTEAFF. Written as DNA, the CDR3 is TGTGCCAGCAGTCACCGACAGGGGACTGAAGCTTTCTTT.

V gene TRBV4-2 combines with J gene TRBJ1-4; D gene uncertain. CDR1 and CDR2 from the germline V gene are LGHNA and YNFKEQ. The germline V and J ends were trimmed by 0 bases and 0 bases, with 11 bases remaining between them. CDR3 length equals 17 residues. CDR3 sequence: CASSQDLWEATNEKLFF. The CDR3 DNA is TGTGCCAGCAGCCAAGATCTCTGGGAGGCAACTAATGAAAAACTGTTTTTT.

The gene calls are TRBV7-9 and TRBJ1-2, with 9 bases lining up with TRBD1. The CDR3 has 15 residues. With V trimmed by 1 base and J by 2 bases, 2 bases remained unmatched. The germline V gene has CDR1 SEHNR and CDR2 FQNEAQ (reference sequence). In DNA, the CDR3 is TGTGCCAGCAGCTTAGTAGGACAGGGGAACTATGGCTACACCTTC. This gives the protein CASSLVGQGNYGYTF.

The rearrangement joins TRBV2 to TRBJ2-7, with 7 nucleotides matching TRBD2. Per the germline V gene, CDR1 is SNHLY and CDR2 is FYNNEI. The CDR3 spans 18 residues. V trimming: 2 bases; J trimming: 0 bases; junction bases outside the gene matches: 13. For the CDR3, the DNA is TGTGCCAGCAGTGAAACGGCGGGAGTTCTCCTCAGCTCCTACGAGCAGTACTTC. Protein product: CASSETAGVLLSSYEQYF.

The chain combines TRBV27 with TRBJ2-1; tentative D call: TRBD2 (5 bases). CDR1 MNHEY and CDR2 SMNVEV come from the germline V gene (reference sequence). The CDR3 is 16 residues long. Trimming left V 1 base short and J 6 bases short, with 16 bases between. In DNA form, the CDR3 reads TGTGCCAGCAGTTTATACCTTGGGAGCGCTTCCAATGAGCAGTTCTTC. It codes for CASSLYLGSASNEQFF.

The V and J genes are TRBV6-5 and TRBJ2-7; D gene ambiguous. Germline V CDR1 and CDR2: MNHEY, SVGAGI. This CDR3 has 14 residues. V lost 6 bases and J 6 bases, leaving 18 bases between the germline ends. Here the CDR3 DNA reads TGTGCCAGCAGGCGAGCCGTCGGTGCCGGCGAGCAGTACTTC. Protein product: CASRRAVGAGEQYF.

CDR3 protein: CASSSQATNYGYTF. DNA of the CDR3: TGTGCCAGCAGCTCACAGGCTACGAACTATGGCTACACCTTC. J is TRBJ1-2 and V is TRBV7-2; maybe TRBD1 (5 bases). Between the trimmed V and J ends, which lost 4 bases and 2 bases, there was a span of 11 bases. CDR1 is SGHTA and CDR2 is FQGNSA in the germline V gene. This CDR3 is 14 amino acids long.

The rearrangement links TRBV7-6 to TRBJ2-7; 8 nucleotides line up with TRBD2. CDR3 length equals 17 residues. Germline CDR1 reads SGHVS; CDR2 reads FNYEAQ. V was pared by 2 bases and J by 6 bases, with 15 bases of the junction left unmatched. For the CDR3, the DNA is TGTGCCAGCAGCTTAAACAGCGGGAGTCCAACTTTGACCGAGCAGTACTTC. Protein sequence: CASSLNSGSPTLTEQYF.

The chain employs TRBV7-2 and TRBJ1-1; D may be TRBD1 (6 bases). The length of the CDR3 is 14 residues. The V and J ends lost 1 base and 5 bases respectively, with 11 bases between them. The germline CDR1 and CDR2 sequences are SGHTA and FQGNSA. The CDR3: CASSLGGQRTEAFF. In DNA form, the CDR3 reads TGTGCCAGCAGCTTAGGGGGGCAGAGAACTGAAGCTTTCTTT.

The chain joins TRBV6-5 to TRBJ1-2; D may be TRBD1 (5 bases). The CDR3 runs to 14 residues. Germline lookup yields CDR1 MNHEY and CDR2 SVGAGI. Trimming left V 2 bases short and J 3 bases short, with 10 bases between. The CDR3 region is CASSYAGRDYGYTF. The CDR3 region has the DNA TGTGCCAGCAGTTACGCCGGCAGGGACTATGGCTACACCTTC.